This T cell receptor beta chain was sequenced during a study of shared clonotypes between healthy human individuals. The study, taken as a whole, reports: The sharing of 5% to 5.5% of naive CD4 clonotypes was seen across a handful of donors.

CD45RO negativity and positive selection for CCR7 defined naive CD8 cells, a population that excluded terminally differentiated effector memory CD45RA+ cells. Method: immunoSEQ multiplex PCR; TCRdb's copy keeps in-frame clones and lacks some. The sample lists millions of clones, about 95% occurring once. Points on this clone: What it binds is not known.

The source material was naive CD8+ T cells sorted from blood. The sequence derives from a man younger than 35 in good health.

The CDR3 here is CASSGYTGELFF. DNA for the CDR3: TGTGCCAGCAGTGGCTACACCGGGGAGCTGTTTTTT. The V gene is TRBV6-4, the J gene TRBJ2-2; D unclear. With 4 bases removed from V and 3 bases from J, the gap between germline ends came to 3 bases. The CDR3 consists of 12 residues. The germline CDR1 and CDR2 sequences are MRHNA and SNTAGT.